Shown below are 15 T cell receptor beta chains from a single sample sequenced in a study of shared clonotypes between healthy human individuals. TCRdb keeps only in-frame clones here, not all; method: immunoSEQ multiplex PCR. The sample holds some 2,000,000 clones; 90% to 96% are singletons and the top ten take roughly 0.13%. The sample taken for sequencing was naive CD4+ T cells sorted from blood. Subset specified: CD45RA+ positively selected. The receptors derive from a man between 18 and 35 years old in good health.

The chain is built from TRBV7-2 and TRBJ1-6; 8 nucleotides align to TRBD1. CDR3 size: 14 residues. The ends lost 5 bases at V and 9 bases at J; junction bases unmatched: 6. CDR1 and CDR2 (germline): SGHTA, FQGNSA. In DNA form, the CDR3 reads TGTGCCAGCAGCGCCGACAGGGGAAGTTCACCCCTCCACTTT. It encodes CASSADRGSSPLHF.

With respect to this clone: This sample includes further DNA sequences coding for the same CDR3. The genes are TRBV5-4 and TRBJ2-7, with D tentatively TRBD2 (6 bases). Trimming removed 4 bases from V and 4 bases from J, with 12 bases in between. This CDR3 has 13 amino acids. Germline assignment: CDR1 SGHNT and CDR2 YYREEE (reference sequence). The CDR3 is CASSPGLSYEQYF. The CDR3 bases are TGTGCCAGCAGCCCGGGACTCTCTTACGAGCAGTACTTC.

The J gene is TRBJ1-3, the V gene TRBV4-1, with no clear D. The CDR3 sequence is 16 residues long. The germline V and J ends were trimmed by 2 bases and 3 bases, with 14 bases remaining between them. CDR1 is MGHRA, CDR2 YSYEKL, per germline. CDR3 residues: CASSQRTPEGGNTIYF. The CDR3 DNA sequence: TGCGCCAGCAGCCAAAGAACACCCGAAGGTGGAAACACCATATATTTT.

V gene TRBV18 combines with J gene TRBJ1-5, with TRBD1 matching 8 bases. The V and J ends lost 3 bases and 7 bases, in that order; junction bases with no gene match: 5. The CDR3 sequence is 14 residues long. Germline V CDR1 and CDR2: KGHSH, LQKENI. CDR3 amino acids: CASSPTGEGQPQHF. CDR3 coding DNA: TGTGCCAGCTCACCGACAGGGGAAGGGCAGCCCCAGCATTTT.

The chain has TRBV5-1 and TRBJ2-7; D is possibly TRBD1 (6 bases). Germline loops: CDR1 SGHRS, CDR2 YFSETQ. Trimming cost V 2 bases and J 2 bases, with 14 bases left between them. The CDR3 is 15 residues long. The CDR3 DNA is TGCGCCAGCAGCTTAACCCCCGGGACAACCTACGAGCAGTACTTC. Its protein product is CASSLTPGTTYEQYF.

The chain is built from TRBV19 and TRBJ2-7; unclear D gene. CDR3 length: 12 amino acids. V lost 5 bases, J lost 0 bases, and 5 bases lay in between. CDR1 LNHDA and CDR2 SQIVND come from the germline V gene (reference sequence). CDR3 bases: TGTGCCAGTAGTCCTAGCTCCTACGAGCAGTACTTC. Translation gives CASSPSSYEQYF.

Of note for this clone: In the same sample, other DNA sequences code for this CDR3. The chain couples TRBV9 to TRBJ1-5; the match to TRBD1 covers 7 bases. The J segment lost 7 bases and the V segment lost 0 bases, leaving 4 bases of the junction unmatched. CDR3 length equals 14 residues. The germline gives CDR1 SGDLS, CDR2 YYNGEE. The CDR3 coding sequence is TGTGCCAGCAGCGTAGGGCAGGGGGGCCAGCCCCAGCATTTT. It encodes CASSVGQGGQPQHF.

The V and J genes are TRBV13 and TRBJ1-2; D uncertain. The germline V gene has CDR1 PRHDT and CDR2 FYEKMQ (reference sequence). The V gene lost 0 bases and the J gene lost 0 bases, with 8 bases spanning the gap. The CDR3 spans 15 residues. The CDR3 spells CASSLGQFTNYGYTF. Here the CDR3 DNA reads TGTGCCAGCAGCTTAGGGCAATTCACTAACTATGGCTACACCTTC.

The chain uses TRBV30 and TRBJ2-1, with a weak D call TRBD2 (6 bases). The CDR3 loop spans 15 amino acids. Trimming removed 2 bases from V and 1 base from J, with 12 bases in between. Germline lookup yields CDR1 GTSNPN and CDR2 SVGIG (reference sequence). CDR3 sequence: CAWSKRGRSYNEQFF. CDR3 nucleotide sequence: TGTGCCTGGAGTAAGAGAGGGAGGTCCTACAATGAGCAGTTCTTC.

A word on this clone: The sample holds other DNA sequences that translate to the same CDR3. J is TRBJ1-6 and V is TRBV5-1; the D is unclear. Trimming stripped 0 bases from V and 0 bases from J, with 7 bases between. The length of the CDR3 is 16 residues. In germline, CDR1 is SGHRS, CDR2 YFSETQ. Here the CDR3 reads CASSLAGSSYNSPLHF. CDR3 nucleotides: TGCGCCAGCAGCTTGGCGGGGAGCTCCTATAATTCACCCCTCCACTTT.

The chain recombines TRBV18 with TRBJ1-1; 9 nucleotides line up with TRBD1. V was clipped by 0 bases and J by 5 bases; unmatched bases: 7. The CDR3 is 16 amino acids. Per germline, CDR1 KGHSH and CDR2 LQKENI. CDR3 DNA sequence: TGTGCCAGCTCACCACCGGGACAGGGCGCGCGGACTGAAGCTTTCTTT. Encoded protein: CASSPPGQGARTEAFF.

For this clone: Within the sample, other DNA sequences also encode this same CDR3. Here the CDR3 reads CASSEQGGNTIYF. CDR3 DNA: TGCGCCAGCAGTGAGCAGGGGGGAAACACCATATATTTT. V usage is TRBV10-2 and J usage is TRBJ1-3, with a possible D match to TRBD1 (6 bases). Germline CDR1 and CDR2: WSHSY and SAAADI. V was shortened by 2 bases and J by 4 bases, with 6 bases between the two germline ends. This CDR3 region has 13 residues.

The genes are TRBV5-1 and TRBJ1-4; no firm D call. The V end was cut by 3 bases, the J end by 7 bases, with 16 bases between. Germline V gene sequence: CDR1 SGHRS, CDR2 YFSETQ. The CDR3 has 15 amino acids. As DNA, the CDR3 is TGCGCCAGCAGCTCGATGACCGCTACGTCTGAAAAACTGTTTTTT. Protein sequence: CASSSMTATSEKLFF.

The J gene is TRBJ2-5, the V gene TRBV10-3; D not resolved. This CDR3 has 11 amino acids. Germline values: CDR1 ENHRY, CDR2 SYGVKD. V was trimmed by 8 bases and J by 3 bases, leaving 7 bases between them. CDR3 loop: CAIGREETQYF. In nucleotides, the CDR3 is TGTGCCATCGGAAGGGAAGAGACCCAGTACTTC.

CDR3 nucleotides: TGCGCCAGCAGCCAGGCACTAGCGGGGGCCTCTCTCGAGCAGTACTTC. It translates to CASSQALAGASLEQYF. This chain connects TRBV4-1 to TRBJ2-7; 11 bases match TRBD2. This CDR3 contains 16 residues. V lost 3 bases to trimming and J lost 6 bases; unmatched junction nucleotides: 10. Germline V gene lookup returns CDR1 MGHRA and CDR2 YSYEKL.